This TCR beta chain emerged from a study of shared clonotypes between healthy human individuals. Study findings and constraints: An expected dependence of interdonor clonotype sharing on sequencing depth was noted. Shared clonotypes across all four donors exceeded non-shared ones in generation probability.

This clone was recorded only once. Its specificity is not known. This sample includes further DNA sequences coding for the same CDR3. Clones were sequenced by immunoSEQ multiplex PCR, and TCRdb holds only the in-frame ones, with some missing. The sample contains 2 million to 2.5 million clones, roughly 95% of which appear only once. V dropped 4 bases and J dropped 0 bases, with 4 bases sitting between them. This CDR3 is 14 amino acids long. Germline CDR1 is MNHNS and CDR2 is SASEGT. The V and J genes are TRBV6-1 and TRBJ1-6; D not resolved. The sequence derives from a man between 18 and 35 years old in good health. The specimen sequenced was naive CD4+ T cells sorted from blood. The subset is: CD45RA+ positively selected. CDR3 loop: CASSAGSYNSPLHF. The DNA for the CDR3 is TGTGCCAGCAGTGCGGGCTCCTATAATTCACCCCTCCACTTT.